This T cell receptor beta chain was sequenced during a study of blood T cell repertoires in COVID-19. About the research overall: From the United States, Italy and Spain came samples of acute and convalescent COVID-19.

Trimming removed 3 bases at V and 2 bases at J, with 10 bases between. Germline CDR1 is ENHRY and CDR2 is SYGVKD. The CDR3 loop spans 15 amino acids. TCRdb's copy holds only in-frame clones and misses some; the assay was immunoSEQ multiplex PCR. This sample has about 46,000 clones, with approximately 86% found just once. Sequences were obtained from peripheral blood. This TCR derives from an older man with active COVID-19. V gene TRBV10-3 combines with J gene TRBJ1-4; D is perhaps TRBD1 (6 bases). The CDR3 reads CAISDWGGTNEKLFF. The CDR3 nucleotides read TGTGCCATCAGTGACTGGGGGGGCACTAATGAAAAACTGTTTTTT.